A single sample is the source of the 18 T cell receptor beta chains below, sequenced in a study of blood T cell repertoires in COVID-19. Data came from immunoSEQ multiplex PCR; TCRdb stores just in-frame clones and leaves some out. The sample comprises approximately 100,000 clones, more than 65% of which are singletons, and 7.9% rests with the top ten. The source material was peripheral blood. The source of these receptors is a woman of 80 years or more with active or convalescent COVID-19.

The chain is built from TRBV7-9 and TRBJ1-3; D unresolved. Trimming removed 5 bases at V and 5 bases at J, with 13 bases between. Germline loops: CDR1 SEHNR, CDR2 FQNEAQ (reference sequence). CDR3 length equals 14 residues. CDR3 sequence (DNA): TGTGCCAGCAGCCCGGGCCGCGGGCGAAACACCATATATTTT. Its protein product is CASSPGRGRNTIYF.

This clone was detected once. The chain has TRBV24-1 and TRBJ2-1; 10 nucleotides match TRBD2. The CDR3 totals 13 residues. CDR1 and CDR2 from the germline V gene are KGHDR and SFDVKD. V dropped 6 bases and J dropped 8; count of bases not matched to a gene: 3. The CDR3, as DNA: TGTGCCACCAGTAGCGGGAGGGTGGATGAGCAGTTCTTC. Translating gives CATSSGRVDEQFF.

The genes are TRBV28 and TRBJ2-7, with TRBD1 matching over 10 bases. The junction had 4 bases not matched to a gene; V was cut back by 6 bases and J by 2 bases. The CDR3 loop spans 14 amino acids. Germline assignment: CDR1 MDHEN and CDR2 SYDVKM. CDR3 DNA sequence: TGTGCCAGCAGGGGGACAGGGGCCCCCTACGAGCAGTACTTC. Protein: CASRGTGAPYEQYF.

This clone has only a few counts. The chain joins TRBV20-1 to TRBJ2-2; 7 bases agree with TRBD2. J was trimmed by 3 bases and V by 4 bases; bases with no gene match: 11. The CDR3 runs 16 residues. Germline loops: CDR1 DFQATT, CDR2 SNEGSKA (reference sequence). The CDR3, as DNA: TGCAGTGCTATTGAGGCGGGACTACCTTACACCGGGGAGCTGTTTTTT. It specifies CSAIEAGLPYTGELFF.

The rearrangement links TRBV5-1 to TRBJ2-4; D gene unclear. The germline V and J ends were trimmed by 0 bases and 2 bases, with 9 bases remaining between them. The CDR3 is 15 residues long. CDR1 and CDR2 (germline): SGHRS, YFSETQ. CDR3 nucleotides: TGCGCCAGCAGCTTGGTCCCTAACCCCAAAAACATTCAGTACTTC. Its protein is CASSLVPNPKNIQYF.

This rearrangement joins TRBV5-6 to TRBJ2-3; TRBD2 aligns across 16 bases. Germline V gene lookup returns CDR1 SGHDT and CDR2 YYEEEE. The CDR3 has 16 residues. J was trimmed by 6 bases and V by 3 bases; bases with no gene match: 4. The CDR3 nucleotides read TGTGCCAGCAGCTCAAAGGGACTAGCGGGAGGGGATACGCAGTATTTT. Translating it yields CASSSKGLAGGDTQYF.

The J gene is TRBJ2-7, the V gene TRBV5-6; 10 nucleotides align to TRBD2. The CDR3 has 15 amino acids. J lost 2 bases, V lost 3 bases, and 5 bases had no gene match. Germline V gene sequence: CDR1 SGHDT, CDR2 YYEEEE. CDR3: CASSSGLAAPYEQYF. For the CDR3, the DNA is TGTGCCAGCAGCTCTGGACTAGCGGCTCCCTACGAGCAGTACTTC.

The CDR3 region has the DNA TGCGCCAGCAGCCAAGCCCCAGCAACTAATGAAAAACTGTTTTTT. The encoded protein is CASSQAPATNEKLFF. The chain carries TRBV4-1 and TRBJ1-4; D ambiguous. Germline loops: CDR1 MGHRA, CDR2 YSYEKL. The CDR3 has 15 amino acids. Trimming cost V 1 base and J 0 bases, with 6 bases left between them.

The rearrangement links TRBV3-1 (or the pseudogene TRBV3-2) to TRBJ2-2; D is undetermined. V was cut by 0 bases and J by 6 bases, with 8 bases left in between. The germline CDR1 and CDR2 sequences are LGHDT and YNNKEL (reference sequence). CDR3 length equals 14 residues. The CDR3 protein is CASSQDLGPGELFF. Here the CDR3 DNA reads TGTGCCAGCAGCCAAGATCTCGGTCCCGGGGAGCTGTTTTTT.

This CDR3 reads CASSHRGSTPYEQYF. The CDR3 DNA is TGCGCCAGCAGTCATCGGGGGAGCACCCCGTACGAGCAGTACTTC. The chain carries TRBV23-1 and TRBJ2-7; D possibly corresponds to TRBD2 (6 bases). TRBV23-1 carries the ORF label, with uncertain function. V lost 3 bases and J lost 4, with 16 bases in between. CDR3 length: 15 amino acids.

V is TRBV28 and J is TRBJ2-2; tentative D call: TRBD2 (5 bases). The length of the CDR3 is 14 residues. V lost 7 bases to trimming and J lost 6 bases, with 15 bases between them. Per the germline V gene, CDR1 is MDHEN and CDR2 is SYDVKM. The CDR3 here is CASKGGGHPGELFF. DNA of the CDR3: TGTGCCAGCAAAGGCGGAGGCCATCCCGGGGAGCTGTTTTTT.

The chain carries TRBV15 and TRBJ2-1; TRBD2 matches 10 bases. Germline V gene lookup returns CDR1 LNHNV and CDR2 YYDKDF (reference sequence). J gave up 6 bases and V 5 bases, and 7 bases lay outside the gene matches. This CDR3 region has 15 residues. Here the CDR3 DNA reads TGTGCCACCAGCGTAGGCCTAGCGGGAGTCAATGAGCAGTTCTTC. Translating it yields CATSVGLAGVNEQFF.

About this clone: The sample carries other DNA sequences with the same CDR3. The rearrangement joins TRBV18 to TRBJ2-1, with 7 positions matching TRBD1. The CDR3 is 13 residues long. Trimming removed 2 bases from V and 6 bases from J; junction bases left unmatched: 1. Germline lookup yields CDR1 KGHSH and CDR2 LQKENI. CDR3 in DNA: TGTGCCAGCTCACCAAACAGGGGCAATGAGCAGTTCTTC. This gives the protein CASSPNRGNEQFF.

CDR3 in DNA: TGTGCCAGCTCACCACCGGCTAGCGGGAGGGCTAAGACCCAGTACTTC. It yields the protein CASSPPASGRAKTQYF. The rearrangement uses TRBV18 and TRBJ2-5; 12 bases align to TRBD2. Germline CDR1 is KGHSH and CDR2 is LQKENI. Germline trimming cut 0 bases from V and 6 bases from J; bases unmatched to any gene: 5. The CDR3 sequence is 16 residues long.

This chain uses TRBV29-1 with TRBJ2-7; 15 positions agree with TRBD2. CDR1 is SQVTM, CDR2 ANQGSEA, per germline. The J segment lost 7 bases and the V segment lost 5 bases, leaving 9 bases of the junction unmatched. This CDR3 is 15 amino acids long. The CDR3 nucleotides read TGCAGCGTTCAAACGGGACTAGCGGGAGGAAGGGAGCAGTACTTC. This sequence encodes CSVQTGLAGGREQYF.

The chain recombines TRBV2 with TRBJ1-4; 11 bases are shared with TRBD1. The CDR3 is 14 amino acids. Trimming took 7 bases from V and 12 from J; bases not matched to a gene: 10. Germline V gene data show CDR1 as SNHLY and CDR2 as FYNNEI. The DNA of the CDR3 is TGTGCCAGCAATGGGGACAGGGGGTTGGGGGAACTGTTTTTT. Translation gives CASNGDRGLGELFF.

For this clone: The junction departs from germline at one end; a sequencing error may be responsible. The chain uses TRBV7-7 and TRBJ2-1; TRBD2 agrees at 8 bases. This CDR3 region has 16 residues. CDR1 and CDR2 (germline): SSHAT, FNYEAQ (reference sequence). The CDR3 bases are TGTGCTAGCAGCCCTAGACTAGCGCAAACCTACAATGAGCAGTTCTTC. Its translation: CASSPRLAQTYNEQFF.

The genes are TRBV27 and TRBJ2-3; D uncertain. The CDR3 runs to 13 residues. Germline V CDR1 and CDR2: MNHEY, SMNVEV (reference sequence). V dropped 3 bases and J dropped 2 bases, with 6 bases sitting between them. This CDR3 is CASSLGNTDTQYF. The CDR3 nucleotides are TGTGCCAGCAGTTTGGGCAACACAGATACGCAGTATTTT.